A selection of T cell receptor beta chains follows, all from one sample in a study of blood T cell repertoires in COVID-19. Profiling relied on immunoSEQ multiplex PCR, and the TCRdb table lists in-frame clones only, not all of them. The repertoire holds 650,000 to 800,000 clones, with about nine tenths as singletons. Specimen: peripheral blood. The receptors derive from a woman younger than 30 with acute or convalescent COVID-19. Both conserved end residues are part of each CDR3. The order of the fields is D gene, clone size, V gene, J gene, CDR3 protein, CDR3 DNA. A D gene is named only where the DNA matches it firmly. A clone size is listed for some rows: how often the clone was seen (once, few, many), or a class if it is expanded.

TRBD1	.	TRBV12-3/TRBV12-4	TRBJ1-2	CASRGQDYGYTF	TGTGCCAGCAGGGGACAGGATTATGGCTACACCTTC
TRBD2	once	TRBV5-1	TRBJ2-3	CASSPRLAHTDTQYF	TGCGCCAGCAGCCCCCGACTAGCGCACACAGATACGCAGTATTTT
TRBD1	.	TRBV19	TRBJ1-2	CASRPGQGSYGYTF	TGTGCCAGTCGCCCGGGACAGGGGTCCTATGGCTACACCTTC
.	.	TRBV27	TRBJ1-4	CASSQASVGDRLLFF	TGTGCCAGCAGCCAGGCCAGCGTGGGCGACAGGCTCCTGTTTTTT
.	few	TRBV24-1	TRBJ2-2	CATSVGATGELFF	TGTGCCACCAGTGTAGGGGCCACCGGGGAGCTGTTTTTT
.	.	TRBV28	TRBJ1-2	CASSFGRESLYGYTF	TGTGCCAGCAGTTTCGGCAGGGAATCCCTCTATGGCTACACCTTC
TRBD2	once	TRBV24-1	TRBJ2-1	CATSVTAGAYNEQFF	TGTGCCACCAGTGTAACCGCGGGAGCCTACAATGAGCAGTTCTTC
.	.	TRBV4-3	TRBJ2-7	CASSHTRGGQDPYEQYF	TGCGCCAGCAGCCACACCAGGGGGGGACAGGACCCCTACGAGCAGTACTTC
.	.	TRBV12-5	TRBJ1-1	CASSMGGPAEAFF	TGTGCTAGTTCGATGGGGGGGCCCGCTGAAGCTTTCTTT
.	.	TRBV21-1	TRBJ1-4	CASPMTTRGGAEKLFF	TGTGCCAGCCCGATGACCACAAGGGGGGGGGCTGAAAAACTGTTTTTT
TRBD2	.	TRBV5-5	TRBJ2-7	CASSLIAGTYEQYF	TGTGCCAGCAGCTTGATAGCGGGGACCTACGAGCAGTACTTC
.	.	TRBV3-1/TRBV3-2	TRBJ1-2	CASSQALGSYTF	TGTGCCAGCAGCCAAGCCCTAGGAAGCTACACCTTC
TRBD1	.	TRBV5-5	TRBJ1-6	CASSLIPGQMNSPLHF	TGTGCCAGCAGCTTAATACCGGGACAGATGAATTCACCCCTCCACTTT
.	.	TRBV6-6	TRBJ1-5	CASSYDWRGSQPQHF	TGTGCCAGCAGTTACGACTGGAGGGGAAGTCAGCCCCAGCATTTT